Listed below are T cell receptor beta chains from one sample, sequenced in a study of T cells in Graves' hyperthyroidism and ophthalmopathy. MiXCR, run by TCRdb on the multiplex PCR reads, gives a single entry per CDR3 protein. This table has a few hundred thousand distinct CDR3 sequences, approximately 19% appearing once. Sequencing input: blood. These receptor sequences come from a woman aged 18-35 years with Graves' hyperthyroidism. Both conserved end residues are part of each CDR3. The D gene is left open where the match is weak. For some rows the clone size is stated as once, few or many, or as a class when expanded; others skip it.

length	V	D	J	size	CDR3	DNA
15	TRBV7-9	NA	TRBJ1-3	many	CASSGNRDSRNTIYF	TGTGCCAGCAGCGGCAATCGGGACTCCCGAAACACCATATATTTT
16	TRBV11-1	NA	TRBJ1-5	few	CASSRHWDGSNQPQHF	TGTGCCAGCAGCCGCCACTGGGATGGGAGCAATCAGCCCCAGCATTTT
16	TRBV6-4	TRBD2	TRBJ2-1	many	CASSDSPGGGNNEQFF	TGTGCCAGCAGTGACTCCCCGGGGGGTGGGAACAATGAGCAGTTCTTC
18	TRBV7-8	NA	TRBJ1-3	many	CASSPQRVRRREGNTIYF	TGTGCCAGCAGCCCGCAGCGTGTGAGGAGGCGGGAGGGAAACACCATATATTTT
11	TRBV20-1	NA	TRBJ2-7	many	CSAADMSEQYF	TGCAGTGCCGCGGACATGTCCGAGCAGTACTTC
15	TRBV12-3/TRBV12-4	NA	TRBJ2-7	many	CASRGSTAGDDEQYF	TGTGCCAGCAGGGGGTCGACGGCCGGAGACGACGAGCAGTACTTC
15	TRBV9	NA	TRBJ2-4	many	CASSEDQGAKNIQYF	TGTGCCAGCAGCGAGGATCAGGGAGCCAAAAACATTCAGTACTTC
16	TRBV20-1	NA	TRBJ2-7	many	CSAPARGRQSSYEQYF	TGCAGTGCCCCTGCCAGGGGCCGACAGAGCTCCTACGAGCAGTACTTC
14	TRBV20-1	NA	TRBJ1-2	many	CSARVVTANYGYTF	TGCAGTGCTAGGGTGGTTACAGCTAACTATGGCTACACCTTC
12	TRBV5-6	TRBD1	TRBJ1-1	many	CASSSQQGKAFF	TGTGCCAGCAGCTCACAACAGGGGAAAGCTTTCTTT
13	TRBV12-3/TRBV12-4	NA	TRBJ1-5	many	CASSLRDNQPQHF	TGTGCCAGCAGTTTACGGGACAATCAGCCCCAGCATTTT
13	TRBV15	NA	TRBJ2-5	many	CATTEGPGETQYF	TGTGCCACCACGGAGGGGCCGGGGGAGACCCAGTACTTC
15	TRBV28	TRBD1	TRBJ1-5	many	CASSLFGTGYQPQHF	TGTGCCAGCAGTTTATTCGGGACAGGGTATCAGCCCCAGCATTTT
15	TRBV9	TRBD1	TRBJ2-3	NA	CASSVWKGAGDTQYF	TGTGCCAGCAGCGTATGGAAGGGGGCGGGAGATACGCAGTATTTT
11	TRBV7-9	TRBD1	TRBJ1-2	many	CASTGGNGYTF	TGTGCCAGCACAGGGGGCAATGGCTACACCTTC
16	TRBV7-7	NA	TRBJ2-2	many	CASSPVVGRSAGELFF	TGTGCTAGCAGCCCAGTGGTAGGGAGATCTGCCGGGGAGCTGTTTTTT
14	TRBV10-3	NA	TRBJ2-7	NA	CAISERAASYEQYF	TGTGCCATCAGTGAGCGGGCGGCGTCCTACGAGCAGTACTTC
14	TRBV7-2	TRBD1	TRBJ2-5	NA	CASSRYRGQETQYF	TGTGCCAGCAGCCGCTACAGGGGCCAAGAGACCCAGTACTTC
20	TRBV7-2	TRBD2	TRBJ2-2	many	CASSFLFGIAGGANTGELFF	TGTGCCAGCAGCTTCCTATTCGGGATAGCGGGGGGTGCGAACACCGGGGAGCTGTTTTTT
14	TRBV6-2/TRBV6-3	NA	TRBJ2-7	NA	CASSYIPLSYEQYF	TGTGCCAGCAGTTACATACCCCTCTCCTACGAGCAGTACTTC
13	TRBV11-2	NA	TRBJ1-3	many	CASSRTVGNTIYF	TGTGCCAGCAGCCGGACGGTAGGAAACACCATATATTTT
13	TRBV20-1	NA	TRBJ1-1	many	CSASGAWVTEAFF	TGCAGTGCTAGTGGTGCTTGGGTGACTGAAGCTTTCTTT
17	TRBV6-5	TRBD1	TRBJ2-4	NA	CASSYSLGGTAKNIQYF	TGTGCCAGCAGTTACTCATTAGGGGGCACAGCCAAAAACATTCAGTACTTC
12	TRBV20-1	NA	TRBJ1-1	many	CSAMGRNTEAFF	TGCAGTGCTATGGGGAGGAACACTGAAGCTTTCTTT
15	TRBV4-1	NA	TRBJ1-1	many	CASSQDRAGAQEAFF	TGCGCCAGCAGCCAAGATCGGGCAGGAGCCCAAGAAGCTTTCTTT
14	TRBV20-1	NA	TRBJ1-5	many	CSARDRDSNQPQHF	TGCAGTGCTAGAGACCGGGACAGCAATCAGCCCCAGCATTTT
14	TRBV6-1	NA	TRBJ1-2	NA	CASRRLGRVDGYTF	TGTGCCAGCAGGCGGTTAGGGAGAGTCGATGGCTACACCTTC
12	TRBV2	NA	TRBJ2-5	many	CATRLGGETQYF	TGTGCCACCAGGTTAGGTGGAGAGACCCAGTACTTC
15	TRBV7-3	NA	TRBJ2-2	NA	CASSRNGQYTGELLF	TGTGCCAGCAGCCGCAACGGGCAGTACACCGGGGAGCTGTTGTTT
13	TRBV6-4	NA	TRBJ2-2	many	CASSRDQAGELFF	TGTGCCAGCAGTCGGGACCAAGCCGGGGAGCTGTTTTTT
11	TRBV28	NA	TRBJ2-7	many	CASRLGYEQYF	TGTGCCAGCAGGCTAGGGTACGAGCAGTACTTC
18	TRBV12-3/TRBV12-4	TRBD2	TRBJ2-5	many	CASSQRGLAGEKRETQYF	TGTGCCAGCAGTCAGAGGGGACTAGCGGGGGAGAAAAGGGAGACCCAGTACTTC
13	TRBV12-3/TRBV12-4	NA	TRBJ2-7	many	CASSSSFSYEQYF	TGTGCCAGCAGTTCCTCCTTCTCCTACGAGCAGTACTTC
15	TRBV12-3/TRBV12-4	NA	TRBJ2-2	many	CASSPQGPGAGELFF	TGTGCCAGCAGTCCCCAGGGTCCCGGCGCCGGGGAGCTGTTTTTT
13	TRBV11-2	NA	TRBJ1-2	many	CASSLWQDYGYTF	TGTGCCAGCAGCTTATGGCAGGACTATGGCTACACCTTC
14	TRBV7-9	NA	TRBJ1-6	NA	CASSFSGSNSPLHF	TGTGCCAGCAGCTTTTCAGGATCTAATTCACCCCTCCACTTT